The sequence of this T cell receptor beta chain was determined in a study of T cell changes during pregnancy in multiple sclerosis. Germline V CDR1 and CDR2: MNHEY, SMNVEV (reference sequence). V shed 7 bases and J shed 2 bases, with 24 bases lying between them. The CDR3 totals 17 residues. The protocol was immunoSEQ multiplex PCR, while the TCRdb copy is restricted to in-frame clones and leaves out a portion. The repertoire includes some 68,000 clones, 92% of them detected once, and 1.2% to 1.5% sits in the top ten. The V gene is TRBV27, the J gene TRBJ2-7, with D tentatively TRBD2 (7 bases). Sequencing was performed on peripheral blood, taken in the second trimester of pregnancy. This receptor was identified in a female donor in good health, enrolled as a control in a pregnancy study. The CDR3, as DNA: TGTGCCAGCACCCCTTTGGGGGGGGACACCTTAACCTACGAGCAGTACTTC. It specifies CASTPLGGDTLTYEQYF.